The rows below give T cell receptor beta chains drawn from one sample of a study of CD8 T cells in Susac syndrome. TCRdb independently ran MiXCR on the immunoSEQ multiplex PCR reads; one entry per CDR3 protein. The table has about 300,000 distinct CDR3 sequences, approximately 85% seen once. The specimen sequenced was CD8+ T cells from PBMCs. The receptors were sampled from a human donor with multiple sclerosis. CDR3s include the opening cysteine and the closing phenylalanine or tryptophan. The D gene is left open where the match is weak. Only some rows state a clone size, as once, few, many or a class for expanded clones.

V,J,D,size,CDR3,DNA
TRBV11-2,TRBJ2-7,NA,once,CASSSRGGLYYEQYF,TGTGCCAGCAGCTCTAGGGGGGGCCTCTACTACGAGCAGTACTTC
TRBV30,TRBJ1-1,NA,NA,CAWSSGLTTEAFF,TGTGCCTGGAGTTCAGGATTGACTACTGAAGCTTTCTTT
TRBV29-1,TRBJ2-5,NA,NA,CSVERAPPYQETQYF,TGCAGCGTTGAACGAGCCCCCCCGTACCAAGAGACCCAGTACTTC
TRBV5-4,TRBJ1-6,TRBD1,NA,CASSLVGDRYNSPLHF,TGTGCCAGCAGCTTGGTGGGGGACAGATATAATTCACCCCTCCACTTT
TRBV27,TRBJ2-5,NA,NA,CASRPGTFEAETQYF,TGTGCCAGCCGCCCCGGGACTTTTGAGGCCGAGACCCAGTACTTC
TRBV25-1,TRBJ1-1,TRBD1,once,CASSGTGGGEAFF,TGTGCCAGCAGTGGGACAGGGGGAGGAGAAGCTTTCTTT
TRBV5-1,TRBJ2-5,TRBD1,once,CASSSLGGTGGLETQYF,TGCGCCAGCAGCTCCTTGGGCGGGACAGGGGGTCTGGAGACCCAGTACTTC
TRBV2,TRBJ2-7,NA,few,CASSGGRAYEQYF,TGTGCCAGCAGTGGCGGCAGGGCGTACGAGCAGTACTTC
TRBV28,TRBJ2-5,TRBD2,NA,CASSLGQETSGQETQYF,TGTGCCAGCAGTTTAGGCCAGGAAACTAGCGGGCAAGAGACCCAGTACTTC
TRBV27,TRBJ2-1,TRBD1,NA,CASSLRDRYEQFF,TGTGCCAGCAGTTTACGGGACAGATATGAGCAGTTCTTC
TRBV2,TRBJ1-2,TRBD1,NA,CASSVGTATGLGGYTF,TGTGCCAGCAGTGTGGGGACAGCCACAGGGTTGGGTGGCTACACCTTC
TRBV4-3,TRBJ2-7,NA,NA,CASSQGAGNLYEQYF,TGCGCCAGCAGCCAAGGGGCTGGCAACCTCTACGAGCAGTACTTC
TRBV3-1,TRBJ1-2,NA,NA,CASSQDGDGYTF,TGTGCCAGCAGCCAAGATGGCGATGGCTACACCTTC
TRBV5-1,TRBJ2-7,NA,NA,CASSTQGAYEQYF,TGCGCCAGCAGCACACAAGGGGCCTACGAGCAGTACTTC
TRBV27,TRBJ2-2,NA,once,CASSLLRGGLFF,TGTGCCAGCAGTTTACTGAGGGGTGGGCTGTTTTTT
TRBV27,TRBJ2-7,TRBD1,NA,CASSFLAGTGSREQYF,TGTGCCAGCAGTTTCCTGGCTGGGACAGGCTCTCGGGAGCAGTACTTC
TRBV4-3,TRBJ2-1,TRBD2,NA,CASSQERLAGGDEQFF,TGCGCCAGCAGCCAAGAACGGCTAGCGGGAGGAGATGAGCAGTTCTTC
TRBV28,TRBJ1-3,NA,NA,CASSSRRDKSSSGNTIYF,TGTGCCAGCAGTTCCCGCAGGGACAAATCGAGCTCTGGAAACACCATATATTTT
TRBV20-1,TRBJ1-1,NA,NA,CSARDLEGEINTEAFF,TGCAGTGCTAGAGATCTCGAGGGGGAGATAAACACTGAAGCTTTCTTT
TRBV27,TRBJ2-1,NA,NA,CASSIYQDWVGNEQFF,TGTGCCAGCAGTATTTATCAGGACTGGGTCGGGAATGAGCAGTTCTTC
TRBV12-3/TRBV12-4,TRBJ2-7,NA,NA,CASSSRPEGTSSYEQYF,TGTGCCAGCAGTTCTCGCCCGGAGGGAACGAGCTCCTACGAGCAGTACTTC
TRBV12-3/TRBV12-4,TRBJ1-5,NA,NA,CASSLYRRQGNQPQHF,TGTGCCAGCAGTTTATATCGACGTCAAGGCAATCAGCCCCAGCATTTT
TRBV7-9,TRBJ2-7,NA,once,CASSLEYNEQYF,TGTGCCAGCAGCTTAGAGTACAACGAGCAGTACTTC
TRBV12-3/TRBV12-4,TRBJ1-5,TRBD1,NA,CASSPRDRLNQPQHF,TGTGCCAGCAGCCCCCGGGACAGGCTAAATCAGCCCCAGCATTTT
TRBV19,TRBJ1-1,TRBD1,NA,CASSTGQGMNTEAFF,TGTGCCAGTAGTACAGGACAGGGGATGAACACTGAAGCTTTCTTT
TRBV5-6,TRBJ2-3,TRBD2,NA,CASSLGTSGRGTDTQYF,TGTGCCAGCAGCTTGGGGACTAGCGGGAGAGGCACAGATACGCAGTATTTT
TRBV3-1,TRBJ1-1,NA,NA,CASSRDMFVRPNTEAFF,TGTGCCAGCAGCCGCGATATGTTTGTCAGGCCGAACACTGAAGCTTTCTTT
TRBV27,TRBJ2-1,NA,NA,CASSLTPYNEQFF,TGTGCCAGCAGTTTAACACCTTACAATGAGCAGTTCTTC
TRBV7-9,TRBJ2-3,TRBD2,NA,CASRDYKDTQYF,TGTGCCAGCCGGGACTACAAAGATACGCAGTATTTT
TRBV6-2/TRBV6-3,TRBJ1-2,NA,NA,CASSSPGGGHGYTF,TGTGCCAGCAGTTCCCCCGGTGGGGGGCACGGCTACACCTTC
TRBV28,TRBJ2-3,NA,NA,CASSLNRGTDTQYF,TGTGCCAGCAGTCTAAACAGGGGCACAGATACGCAGTATTTT
TRBV28,TRBJ1-2,NA,NA,CASSLWAGPAGRDGYTF,TGTGCCAGCAGTTTATGGGCGGGACCTGCAGGGCGTGATGGCTACACCTTC